The clone carrying this T cell receptor beta chain was seen a single time. Method: immunoSEQ multiplex PCR; TCRdb's copy keeps in-frame clones and lacks some. This table holds 65,000 to 95,000 clones, 93% found once. The source of the sample is a study of technical replicates of blood from a handful of donors. Trimming removed 3 bases from V and 0 bases from J, with 10 bases in between. The germline V gene encodes CDR1 SGDLS and CDR2 YYNGEE. The CDR3 sequence is 15 residues long. Sequenced sample: T cells isolated from PBMCs. The clonotype originates from a human donor in good health. The V gene is TRBV9, the J gene TRBJ1-3; D is ambiguous. The CDR3 region is CASSAKLFSGNTIYF. The CDR3 DNA is TGTGCCAGCAGCGCAAAGCTATTCTCTGGAAACACCATATATTTT.